This TCR beta chain is from a study of post-analysis software for immune sequencing data. Across the whole study: Included among the disease courses, which were recorded for the cohort, were relapsing-remitting, secondary progressive and progressive-relapsing multiple sclerosis. Findings and limits, study-wide: Controls showed significantly higher normalized Chao1 diversity than did multiple sclerosis patients. Compared with controls, patients had more of about 5 TRBV segments, including TRBV5-6, TRBV5-1 and TRBV20-1. Those samples that were prepared in the same batch co-clustered strongly by F measure.

V gave up 0 bases and J gave up 1 base; unmatched junction bases: 1. Germline CDR1 DFQATT, CDR2 SNEGSKA (reference sequence). The CDR3 is 15 residues long. Comment on this clonotype: The antigen is unknown.

Sequencing libraries made from TCR beta cDNA carried unique molecular identifiers. Input amounts of 1 to 10 million T cells were used. These gave roughly 0.5 million cDNA molecules, so each molecule approximated one T cell. MiXCR, run by TCRdb on the PCR reads, gives a single entry per CDR3 protein. The table includes about 680,000 distinct CDR3 sequences, 55% to 60% detected once. The sequence derives from a girl aged 2 to 9 with multiple sclerosis. V usage is TRBV20-1 and J usage is TRBJ2-3; 10 positions agree with TRBD2. Sequenced sample: blood. The DNA of the CDR3 is TGCAGTGCTAGAGACGGGACTAGCGGCACAGATACGCAGTATTTT. It specifies CSARDGTSGTDTQYF.